One T cell receptor (beta chain) is described in this entry. The antigen is undetermined. The data were obtained in a study of cytomegalovirus exposure and HLA in healthy donors. Whole-study findings and limits: A list of approximately 160 TCR beta chains associated with cytomegalovirus was given. Later work showed greater clonal expansion in HLA-associated TCR beta chains than in equally common others.

V lost 3 bases and J 0 bases, leaving 9 bases between the germline ends. The germline V gene has CDR1 LNHDA and CDR2 SQIVND (reference sequence). The length of the CDR3 is 15 residues. Each donor's status was that of a healthy bone marrow donor. PCR primers comprised 60 Vbeta and 13 Jbeta primers. Assay used: immunoSEQ multiplex PCR; TCRdb lists only in-frame clones, some missing. The sample consists of roughly 100,000 clones, around four fifths of them appearing once. The source material was PBMCs. The sequence was obtained from a middle-aged man in good health and CMV-seronegative. The chain has TRBV19 and TRBJ1-5; D call uncertain. This chain's CDR3 is CASSIDYYSNQPQHF. The CDR3 bases are TGTGCCAGTAGTATCGACTATTATAGCAATCAGCCCCAGCATTTT.